What follows is one T cell receptor beta chain and its context. Its antigen is unknown. This record belongs to a study of T cells in localized non-small cell lung cancer. Whole-study findings and limits: It was uninvolved adjacent lung that showed the highest T cell clonality, exceeding tumor. A higher density of T cells in blood coincided with extended overall survival. Because sequencing included only one region (of the tumor), heterogeneity remains possible.

Sequencing used immunoSEQ multiplex PCR; TCRdb keeps in-frame clones, though not all of them. This table holds tens of thousands of clones, roughly 89% found once. The CDR3 has 12 amino acids. The trim removed 3 bases at V and 9 bases at J, leaving 2 bases unmatched. Germline loops: CDR1 MDHEN, CDR2 SYDVKM. This clonotype originated in a male donor at least 60 years old with stage II lung adenocarcinoma. The rearrangement links TRBV28 to TRBJ2-1; 7 nucleotides line up with TRBD2. Sequenced here: peripheral blood mononuclear cells, sampled before any cancer treatment. CDR3: CASSFWGGEQFF. DNA of the CDR3: TGTGCCAGCAGTTTTTGGGGGGGTGAGCAGTTCTTC.